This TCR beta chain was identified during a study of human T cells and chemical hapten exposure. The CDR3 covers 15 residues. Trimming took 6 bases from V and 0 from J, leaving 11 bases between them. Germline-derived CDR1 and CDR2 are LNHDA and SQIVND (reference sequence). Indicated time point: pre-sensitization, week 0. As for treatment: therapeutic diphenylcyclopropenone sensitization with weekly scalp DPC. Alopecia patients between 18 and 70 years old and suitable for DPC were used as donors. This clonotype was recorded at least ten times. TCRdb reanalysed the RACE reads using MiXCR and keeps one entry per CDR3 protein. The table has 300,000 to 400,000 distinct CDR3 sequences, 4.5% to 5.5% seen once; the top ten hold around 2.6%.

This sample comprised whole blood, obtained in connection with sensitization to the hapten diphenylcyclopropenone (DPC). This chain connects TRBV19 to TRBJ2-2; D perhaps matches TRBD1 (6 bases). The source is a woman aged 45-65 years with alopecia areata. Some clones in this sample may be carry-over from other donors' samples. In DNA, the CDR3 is TGTGCCAGTAGGCTAACAGGGACGAACACCGGGGAGCTGTTTTTT. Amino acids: CASRLTGTNTGELFF.